A single sample is the source of the 12 T cell receptor beta chains below, sequenced in a study of human T cells and chemical hapten exposure. The time point was: patch test 2, 6 weeks after DPC sensitization. Documented treatment: therapeutic diphenylcyclopropenone sensitization with weekly scalp DPC. TCRdb re-analysed the RACE reads in MiXCR, keeping a single row per CDR3 protein. The top ten hold approximately 1.2% of the sample, which has tens of thousands of distinct CDR3 sequences, 6% to 8.5% seen once. The source material was whole blood, sampled in connection with sensitization to the hapten diphenylcyclopropenone (DPC). The receptor set was obtained from a woman in her thirties with alopecia areata. Some clones in this sample may be carry-over from other donors' samples.

This clonotype was seen a handful of times. V usage is TRBV7-8 and J usage is TRBJ1-1; D gene uncertain. Looked up from germline, CDR1 is SGHVS and CDR2 is FQNEAQ. With 1 base removed from V and 5 bases from J, the gap between germline ends came to 8 bases. CDR3 length: 13 amino acids. CDR3 loop: CASSLVRATEAFF. The CDR3 nucleotides read TGTGCCAGCAGCTTAGTCCGGGCTACTGAAGCTTTCTTT.

A remark on this clonotype: This may come from a read error, since a much larger clone is one base off. V is TRBV18 and J is TRBJ1-1; TRBD1 matches at 10 bases. Losses at the gene ends were 0 bases for V and 3 bases for J; bases not matched to a gene: 7. Germline V gene data show CDR1 as KGHSH and CDR2 as LQKENI. This CDR3 has 17 residues. CDR3 nucleotides: TGTGCCAGCTCACCACCGTTGACAGGGGGCGTCCACACTGAAGCTTTCTTT. Amino acids: CASSPPLTGGVHTEAFF.

Of note for this clonotype: A much larger clone sits a single nucleotide away, making a read error possible. V gene TRBV29-1 combines with J gene TRBJ1-1; D might be TRBD1 (6 bases). In germline, CDR1 is SQVTM, CDR2 ANQGSEA. CDR3 length: 13 residues. The germline V and J ends were trimmed by 2 bases and 8 bases, with 15 bases remaining between them. This CDR3 is CSVEIGGREEAFF. The CDR3 nucleotides are TGCAGCGTTGAAATTGGGGGGCGGGAGGAAGCTTTCTTT.

This clonotype was counted between two and nine times. J is TRBJ2-7 and V is TRBV6-5; D is perhaps TRBD2 (6 bases). Looked up from germline, CDR1 is MNHEY and CDR2 is SVGAGI. The CDR3 extends over 15 amino acids. V shed 0 bases and J shed 3 bases, with 12 bases lying between them. The CDR3 here is CASSYSRSSGYEQYF. CDR3 sequence (DNA): TGTGCCAGCAGTTACTCGAGGAGTAGCGGCTACGAGCAGTACTTC.

This clonotype has only a few counts. The chain carries TRBV18 and TRBJ1-2; D remains unclear. This CDR3 comprises 14 residues. Germline V gene lookup returns CDR1 KGHSH and CDR2 LQKENI. V was trimmed by 0 bases and J by 0 bases, leaving 5 bases between them. The CDR3 nucleotides read TGTGCCAGCTCACCACCATACGCTAACTATGGCTACACCTTC. Translated: CASSPPYANYGYTF.

This clonotype was detected many times. V gene TRBV7-9 combines with J gene TRBJ2-3; D is undetermined. Trimming removed 5 bases from V and 1 base from J, with 13 bases in between. Germline lookup yields CDR1 SEHNR and CDR2 FQNEAQ (reference sequence). The CDR3 contains 15 residues. This CDR3 is CASSPLGQRTDTQYF. Written as DNA, the CDR3 is TGTGCCAGCAGCCCATTGGGCCAACGCACAGATACGCAGTATTTT.

This clonotype has ten or more counts. This rearrangement joins TRBV10-3 to TRBJ1-2; possibly TRBD1 for D (6 bases). CDR3 size: 13 residues. V was shortened by 2 bases and J by 4 bases, with 8 bases between the two germline ends. Germline CDR1 ENHRY, CDR2 SYGVKD. CDR3 DNA sequence: TGTGCCATCAGTGAGCCGGACAGCTATGGCTACACCTTC. It yields the protein CAISEPDSYGYTF.

This clonotype was counted at least ten times. This chain connects TRBV20-1 to TRBJ1-6; TRBD1 agrees at 7 bases. The length of the CDR3 is 17 residues. Germline trimming cut 6 bases from V and 7 bases from J; bases unmatched to any gene: 18. CDR1 and CDR2 (germline): DFQATT, SNEGSKA (reference sequence). CDR3 in amino acids: CSATSGVRDSINSPLHF. The DNA of the CDR3 is TGCAGTGCAACGAGTGGTGTCCGGGACAGCATCAATTCACCCCTCCACTTT.

V and J are TRBV7-9 and TRBJ1-3; D is undetermined. The germline V gene encodes CDR1 SEHNR and CDR2 FQNEAQ (reference sequence). Trimming shortened V by 8 bases and J by 2 bases, and 7 bases separated the two germline ends. The CDR3 is made up of 12 amino acids. The CDR3 protein is CASQGTGNTIYF. The CDR3 DNA reads TGTGCCAGCCAAGGGACTGGAAACACCATATATTTT.

This clonotype has at least ten counts. The chain couples TRBV6-1 to TRBJ1-5; the match to TRBD1 covers 9 bases. The CDR3 is made up of 16 amino acids. In germline, CDR1 is MNHNS, CDR2 SASEGT. J lost 4 bases, V lost 10 bases, and 14 bases had no gene match. The DNA of the CDR3 is TGTGCCACACAACCCCTTGGACAGGGGAGGAATCAGCCCCAGCATTTT. Residues: CATQPLGQGRNQPQHF.

This clonotype has only a few counts. J is TRBJ1-2 and V is TRBV6-6, with TRBD1 as a possible D gene (5 bases). V lost 6 bases, J lost 1 base, and 12 bases lay in between. This CDR3 has 14 residues. Germline CDR1 is MNHNY and CDR2 is SVGAGI (reference sequence). In DNA, the CDR3 is TGTGCCAGCAGGCCCACTCAGGGTAACTATGGCTACACCTTC. Its protein is CASRPTQGNYGYTF.

This clonotype was recorded many times. V gene TRBV6-5 combines with J gene TRBJ1-4; possibly TRBD1 for D (5 bases). The germline V gene has CDR1 MNHEY and CDR2 SVGAGI. The length of the CDR3 is 13 residues. V dropped 5 bases and J dropped 8 bases, with 12 bases sitting between them. In DNA, the CDR3 is TGTGCCAGCAGTAAAGGGACTCTAGAAAAACTGTTTTTT. This translates into CASSKGTLEKLFF.